This T cell receptor (beta chain) was recovered during a study of T cell responses to AZD1222 COVID-19 vaccine. The study's findings and limits: Donors, mostly white British, included more females; clonal diversity was possibly underestimated.

Trimming at V came to 4 bases and at J to 5 bases, leaving 6 bases not matched to a gene. Germline-derived CDR1 and CDR2 are LGHDT and YNNKEL (reference sequence). CDR3 length equals 15 residues. This table comes from immunoSEQ multiplex PCR, and its TCRdb copy is limited to in-frame clones, with some not included. The sample comprises about 86,000 clones, 88% of which are singletons, and 6.9% rests with the top ten. In this sample, this clone turned up a few times. The antigen remains undetermined. The sequence was obtained from an adult who received the AZD1222 COVID-19 vaccine. This sequence joins TRBV3-1 (or the pseudogene TRBV3-2) and TRBJ2-7, with TRBD2 identical over 12 bases. Sample: peripheral blood, taken 28 days after the second AZD1222 dose. The CDR3 is CASSPRTSGTDEQYF. The CDR3 bases are TGTGCCAGCAGCCCCAGGACTAGCGGGACCGACGAGCAGTACTTC.